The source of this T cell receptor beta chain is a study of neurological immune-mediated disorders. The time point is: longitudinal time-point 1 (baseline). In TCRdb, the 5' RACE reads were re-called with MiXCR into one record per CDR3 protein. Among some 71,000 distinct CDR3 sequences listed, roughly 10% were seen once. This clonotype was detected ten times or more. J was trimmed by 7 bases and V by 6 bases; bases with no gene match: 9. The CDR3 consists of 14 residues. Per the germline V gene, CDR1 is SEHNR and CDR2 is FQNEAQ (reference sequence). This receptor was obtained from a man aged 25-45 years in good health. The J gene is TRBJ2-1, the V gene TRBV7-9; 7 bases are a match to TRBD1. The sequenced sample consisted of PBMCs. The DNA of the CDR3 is TGTGCCAGCAGAAGACAGGGAAGATTAAATGAGCAGTTCTTC. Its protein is CASRRQGRLNEQFF.